The rows below give T cell receptor beta chains drawn from one sample of a study of human T cells and chemical hapten exposure. Via MiXCR, TCRdb re-called the 5' RACE reads, giving one row per CDR3 protein. Here the sample spans roughly 82,000 distinct CDR3 sequences, about 15% being singletons. The origin of the receptors is a female donor in good health. Each CDR3 is given with its conserved first and last residue. The D gene is left open where the match is weak. Only some rows state a clone size, as once, few, many or a class for expanded clones.

V: TRBV2
size: few
D: -
J: TRBJ2-2
CDR3: CASSDSAYGTGELFF
DNA: TGTGCCAGCAGTGATTCAGCTTACGGCACCGGGGAGCTGTTTTTT

V: TRBV3-1
size: few
D: TRBD1
J: TRBJ1-3
CDR3: CASSPQGTGNTIYF
DNA: TGTGCCAGCAGCCCACAGGGGACTGGAAACACCATATATTTT

V: TRBV5-1
size: -
D: -
J: TRBJ1-5
CDR3: CASSPEGQDRQPQHF
DNA: TGCGCCAGCAGCCCGGAGGGTCAGGACCGGCAGCCCCAGCATTTT

V: TRBV15
size: few
D: -
J: TRBJ1-2
CDR3: CATSIGGGYGYTF
DNA: TGTGCCACCAGCATCGGGGGGGGATATGGCTACACCTTC

V: TRBV25-1
size: -
D: TRBD1
J: TRBJ1-4
CDR3: CASSNTGGTNEKLFF
DNA: TGTGCCAGCAGTAATACAGGGGGAACTAATGAAAAACTGTTTTTT

V: TRBV7-9
size: -
D: -
J: TRBJ1-1
CDR3: CASSLAARGWSRSGGTEAFF
DNA: TGTGCCAGCAGCTTAGCTGCCCGGGGGTGGTCAAGGTCCGGGGGCACTGAAGCTTTCTTT

V: TRBV2
size: few
D: TRBD2
J: TRBJ2-1
CDR3: CARTAPRTSGESGSYNEQFF
DNA: TGTGCCAGGACGGCTCCTAGGACTAGCGGGGAGTCGGGGTCCTACAATGAGCAGTTCTTC

V: TRBV19
size: -
D: -
J: TRBJ2-7
CDR3: CASSIGGDAAYEQYF
DNA: TGTGCCAGTAGTATAGGAGGGGACGCAGCCTACGAGCAGTACTTC

V: TRBV6-1
size: -
D: TRBD1
J: TRBJ1-1
CDR3: CASQRAQGVNTEAFF
DNA: TGTGCCAGCCAACGAGCACAGGGGGTGAACACTGAAGCTTTCTTT

V: TRBV7-2
size: -
D: TRBD2
J: TRBJ2-3
CDR3: CASSRGLAGVTDTQYF
DNA: TGTGCCAGCAGCCGCGGACTAGCGGGAGTGACAGATACGCAGTATTTT

V: TRBV28
size: -
D: TRBD2
J: TRBJ2-1
CDR3: CASTYGLAGRNEQFF
DNA: TGTGCCAGCACCTATGGACTAGCGGGGCGGAATGAGCAGTTCTTC

V: TRBV4-3
size: once
D: -
J: TRBJ1-2
CDR3: CASSQEVRDSVYGYTF
DNA: TGCGCCAGCAGCCAAGAGGTCCGGGACTCCGTCTATGGCTACACCTTC

V: TRBV2
size: few
D: TRBD2
J: TRBJ2-3
CDR3: CASSGLAGVTDTQYF
DNA: TGTGCCAGCAGTGGACTAGCGGGAGTGACAGATACGCAGTATTTT

V: TRBV7-2
size: -
D: TRBD2
J: TRBJ2-1
CDR3: CASILSGGPYNEQFF
DNA: TGTGCCAGCATCCTTAGCGGGGGCCCCTACAATGAGCAGTTCTTC

V: TRBV12-5
size: -
D: TRBD1
J: TRBJ1-1
CDR3: CASGSGTGRTEAFF
DNA: TGTGCTAGTGGTTCCGGGACAGGCCGCACTGAAGCTTTCTTT

V: TRBV6-1
size: -
D: -
J: TRBJ1-4
CDR3: CASSEWGPYEKLFF
DNA: TGTGCCAGCAGTGAGTGGGGACCTTATGAAAAACTGTTTTTT

V: TRBV10-3
size: few
D: -
J: TRBJ2-3
CDR3: CAISQQRHSTDTQYF
DNA: TGTGCCATCAGCCAACAGAGACATAGCACAGATACGCAGTATTTT

V: TRBV9
size: -
D: -
J: TRBJ2-3
CDR3: CASSVVAGSTDTQYF
DNA: TGTGCCAGCAGCGTAGTAGCTGGGAGCACAGATACGCAGTATTTT

V: TRBV12-3/TRBV12-4
size: -
D: -
J: TRBJ2-3
CDR3: CASSLATGLTDTQYF
DNA: TGTGCCAGCAGTTTAGCGACAGGACTCACAGATACGCAGTATTTT

V: TRBV6-5
size: -
D: -
J: TRBJ2-1
CDR3: CASRPSYGVTLVNEQFF
DNA: TGTGCCAGCAGACCCTCTTATGGGGTTACGCTTGTCAATGAGCAGTTCTTC

V: TRBV7-2
size: -
D: -
J: TRBJ2-3
CDR3: CASSFLALDTQYF
DNA: TGTGCCAGCAGCTTTCTAGCGCTCGATACGCAGTATTTT

V: TRBV6-2/TRBV6-3
size: -
D: -
J: TRBJ1-1
CDR3: CASERGENTEAFF
DNA: TGTGCCAGCGAGAGGGGGGAGAACACTGAAGCTTTCTTT

V: TRBV3-1
size: few
D: -
J: TRBJ2-4
CDR3: CASSQDGGFSRNIQYF
DNA: TGTGCCAGCAGCCAAGACGGGGGATTTTCGCGAAACATTCAGTACTTC

V: TRBV20-1
size: few
D: -
J: TRBJ1-2
CDR3: CSARVGGDYGYTF
DNA: TGCAGTGCTAGAGTAGGCGGGGACTATGGCTACACCTTC

V: TRBV20-1
size: few
D: TRBD2
J: TRBJ2-7
CDR3: CSASQLAGGPYEQYF
DNA: TGCAGTGCTAGCCAGCTAGCGGGGGGTCCCTACGAGCAGTACTTC

V: TRBV6-2/TRBV6-3
size: few
D: -
J: TRBJ1-1
CDR3: CASSHSLTPNTEAFF
DNA: TGTGCCAGCAGTCACTCCCTGACCCCGAACACTGAAGCTTTCTTT

V: TRBV2
size: -
D: TRBD1
J: TRBJ2-5
CDR3: CASSYERDRGGQTQYF
DNA: TGTGCCAGCAGCTACGAACGGGACAGGGGAGGGCAGACCCAGTACTTC